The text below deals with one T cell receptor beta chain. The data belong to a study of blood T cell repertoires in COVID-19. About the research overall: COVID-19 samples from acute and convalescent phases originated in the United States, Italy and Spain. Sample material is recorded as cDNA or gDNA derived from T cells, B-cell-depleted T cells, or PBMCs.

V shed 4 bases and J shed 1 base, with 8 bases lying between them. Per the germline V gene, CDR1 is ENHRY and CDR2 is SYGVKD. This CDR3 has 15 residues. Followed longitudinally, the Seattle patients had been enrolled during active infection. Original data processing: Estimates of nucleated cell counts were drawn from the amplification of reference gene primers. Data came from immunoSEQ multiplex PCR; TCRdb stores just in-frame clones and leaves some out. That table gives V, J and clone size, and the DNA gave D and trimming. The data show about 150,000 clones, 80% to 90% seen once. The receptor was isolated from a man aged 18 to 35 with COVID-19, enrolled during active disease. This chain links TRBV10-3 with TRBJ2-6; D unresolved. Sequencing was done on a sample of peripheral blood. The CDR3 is CAISGQVSGANVLTF. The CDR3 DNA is TGTGCCATCAGTGGGCAGGTTTCTGGGGCCAACGTCCTGACTTTC.